This is a list of T cell receptor beta chains from one sample in a study of cytomegalovirus exposure and HLA in healthy donors. Using immunoSEQ multiplex PCR, the repertoire was profiled, and TCRdb retains in-frame clones only, with some absent. The repertoire holds 65,000 to 75,000 clones, with 65% to 75% as singletons. What was sequenced was PBMCs. These receptor sequences come from a woman in her sixties in good health and CMV-seropositive. The CDR3 runs from the conserved cysteine through the conserved F or W. A D gene is named only where the DNA matches it firmly. Clone size is given for some rows only: seen once, a few or many times, or a class if the clone is expanded.

J gene: TRBJ2-2
clone size: -
D gene: -
V gene: TRBV30
CDR3 length: 13
CDR3 DNA: TGTGCCTGGAGTGGGCAGGCTACCGGGGAGCTGTTTTTT
CDR3 protein: CAWSGQATGELFF

J gene: TRBJ1-1
clone size: -
D gene: TRBD1
V gene: TRBV10-3
CDR3 length: 13
CDR3 DNA: TGTGCCATCAACCGGGACAGGGGGACTGAAGCTTTCTTT
CDR3 protein: CAINRDRGTEAFF

J gene: TRBJ2-7
clone size: -
D gene: TRBD1
V gene: TRBV30
CDR3 length: 14
CDR3 DNA: TGTGCCTGGAGTACGGGACAGGGAAAATACGAGCAGTACTTC
CDR3 protein: CAWSTGQGKYEQYF

J gene: TRBJ1-5
clone size: -
D gene: -
V gene: TRBV30
CDR3 length: 12
CDR3 DNA: TGTGCCTGGGACAGAGGTTATCAGCCCCAGCATTTT
CDR3 protein: CAWDRGYQPQHF

J gene: TRBJ2-1
clone size: -
D gene: -
V gene: TRBV30
CDR3 length: 10
CDR3 DNA: TGTGCCCGTGTCCCGTCTGAGCAGTTCTTC
CDR3 protein: CARVPSEQFF

J gene: TRBJ1-2
clone size: once
D gene: TRBD1
V gene: TRBV7-9
CDR3 length: 16
CDR3 DNA: TGTGCCAGCAGCTTATCTTCAGGGGGTGCCAACTATGGCTACACCTTC
CDR3 protein: CASSLSSGGANYGYTF

J gene: TRBJ1-4
clone size: -
D gene: -
V gene: TRBV7-9
CDR3 length: 14
CDR3 DNA: TGTGCCAGCAGCTCCGAGGTTAAGATTGAAAAACTGTTTTTT
CDR3 protein: CASSSEVKIEKLFF

J gene: TRBJ2-3
clone size: -
D gene: TRBD2
V gene: TRBV30
CDR3 length: 13
CDR3 DNA: TGTGCCTGGGGGACTAGCGGCACAGATACGCAGTATTTT
CDR3 protein: CAWGTSGTDTQYF

J gene: TRBJ1-5
clone size: -
D gene: TRBD1
V gene: TRBV2
CDR3 length: 15
CDR3 DNA: TGTGCCAGCAGTGCTGAGGGGGCCAACTATCAGCCCCAGCATTTT
CDR3 protein: CASSAEGANYQPQHF

J gene: TRBJ2-7
clone size: -
D gene: -
V gene: TRBV19
CDR3 length: 19
CDR3 DNA: TGTGCCAGTAGTATAGTAAATCGGAGACAGGCCACAGGCAGCTACGAGCAGTACTTC
CDR3 protein: CASSIVNRRQATGSYEQYF

J gene: TRBJ1-2
clone size: -
D gene: TRBD1
V gene: TRBV5-6
CDR3 length: 13
CDR3 DNA: TGTGCCAGCAGTACAGGGGGCTACTATGGCTACACCTTC
CDR3 protein: CASSTGGYYGYTF

J gene: TRBJ1-5
clone size: -
D gene: TRBD1
V gene: TRBV6-1
CDR3 length: 15
CDR3 DNA: TGTGCCAGCAGTGAAATTCCAGGGGGAAATCAGCCCCAGCATTTT
CDR3 protein: CASSEIPGGNQPQHF

J gene: TRBJ2-3
clone size: -
D gene: -
V gene: TRBV6-5
CDR3 length: 14
CDR3 DNA: TGTGCCAGCAGTTACGGGGCAGGGAGGGATACGCAGTATTTT
CDR3 protein: CASSYGAGRDTQYF

J gene: TRBJ1-1
clone size: once
D gene: -
V gene: TRBV19
CDR3 length: 14
CDR3 DNA: TGTGCCAGTAGGAGACCCGGGGGGGCTGGTGAAGCTTTCTTT
CDR3 protein: CASRRPGGAGEAFF

J gene: TRBJ1-5
clone size: -
D gene: -
V gene: TRBV30
CDR3 length: 14
CDR3 DNA: TGTGCCTGGAGTGTACCAGGGGTGAGGCAGCCCCAGCATTTT
CDR3 protein: CAWSVPGVRQPQHF

J gene: TRBJ1-1
clone size: -
D gene: -
V gene: TRBV18
CDR3 length: 14
CDR3 DNA: TGTGCCAGCTCACCCTACGCGCAGAACACTGAAGCTTTCTTT
CDR3 protein: CASSPYAQNTEAFF

J gene: TRBJ1-2
clone size: -
D gene: TRBD1
V gene: TRBV18
CDR3 length: 16
CDR3 DNA: TGTGCCAGCTCACCTCGGACAGGGGGCCAGGGGTATGGCTACACCTTC
CDR3 protein: CASSPRTGGQGYGYTF

J gene: TRBJ1-5
clone size: -
D gene: TRBD1
V gene: TRBV7-9
CDR3 length: 16
CDR3 DNA: TGTGCCAGCAGCTTAGGAGGACAGGGCGTATATCAGCCCCAGCATTTT
CDR3 protein: CASSLGGQGVYQPQHF

J gene: TRBJ2-1
clone size: -
D gene: TRBD2
V gene: TRBV2
CDR3 length: 15
CDR3 DNA: TGTGCCAGCAAAATGGGACTAGGGTCCTACAATGAGCAGTTCTTC
CDR3 protein: CASKMGLGSYNEQFF

J gene: TRBJ1-2
clone size: -
D gene: TRBD1
V gene: TRBV10-2
CDR3 length: 13
CDR3 DNA: TGCGCCAGCAGTGAATTGACAGGGGGCGGCTACACCTTC
CDR3 protein: CASSELTGGGYTF

J gene: TRBJ2-5
clone size: -
D gene: TRBD2
V gene: TRBV5-4
CDR3 length: 17
CDR3 DNA: TGTGCCAGCAGCCACGGACTAGCGGGGGGGCCCCGAGAGACCCAGTACTTC
CDR3 protein: CASSHGLAGGPRETQYF

J gene: TRBJ1-4
clone size: few
D gene: -
V gene: TRBV6-5
CDR3 length: 13
CDR3 DNA: TGTGCCAGCAGCTTACAGGGTAATGAAAAACTGTTTTTT
CDR3 protein: CASSLQGNEKLFF

J gene: TRBJ2-2
clone size: -
D gene: -
V gene: TRBV15
CDR3 length: 15
CDR3 DNA: TGTGCCACCAGCAGAGGACTATACAACAACGGGGAGCTGTTTTTT
CDR3 protein: CATSRGLYNNGELFF

J gene: TRBJ1-6
clone size: few
D gene: TRBD1
V gene: TRBV12-5
CDR3 length: 14
CDR3 DNA: TGTGCTAGTGGCTTCGGACAGGGCGAGGGACCCCTCCACTTT
CDR3 protein: CASGFGQGEGPLHF

J gene: TRBJ1-1
clone size: -
D gene: -
V gene: TRBV7-6
CDR3 length: 17
CDR3 DNA: TGTGCCAGCAGCCCGCGGGAGAGACAGGACATCTACACTGAAGCTTTCTTT
CDR3 protein: CASSPRERQDIYTEAFF

J gene: TRBJ2-1
clone size: -
D gene: -
V gene: TRBV7-9
CDR3 length: 18
CDR3 DNA: TGTGCCAGCAGATTCCCGGTCGCAAGCCTAACTGTATACAATGAGCAGTTCTTC
CDR3 protein: CASRFPVASLTVYNEQFF

J gene: TRBJ2-1
clone size: -
D gene: TRBD1
V gene: TRBV5-1
CDR3 length: 16
CDR3 DNA: TGCGCCAGCAGCTTGGTGGGACAGGGCTCCTACAATGAGCAGTTCTTC
CDR3 protein: CASSLVGQGSYNEQFF

J gene: TRBJ1-2
clone size: few
D gene: TRBD1
V gene: TRBV5-6
CDR3 length: 12
CDR3 DNA: TGTGCCACCGGGACAGATGACTATGGCTACACCTTC
CDR3 protein: CATGTDDYGYTF

J gene: TRBJ1-2
clone size: -
D gene: TRBD1
V gene: TRBV7-9
CDR3 length: 12
CDR3 DNA: TGTGCCAGCAGCTCAGGGGGCATTGGCTACACCTTC
CDR3 protein: CASSSGGIGYTF

J gene: TRBJ2-6
clone size: few
D gene: -
V gene: TRBV4-1
CDR3 length: 14
CDR3 DNA: TGCGCCAGCGGCCACAGGCCTGGGGCCAACGTCCTGACTTTC
CDR3 protein: CASGHRPGANVLTF

J gene: TRBJ1-2
clone size: few
D gene: -
V gene: TRBV4-2
CDR3 length: 17
CDR3 DNA: TGTGCCAGCAGCCAAGATCCCCAGTTTTCCAGCGACTATGGCTACACCTTC
CDR3 protein: CASSQDPQFSSDYGYTF

J gene: TRBJ1-1
clone size: few
D gene: TRBD1
V gene: TRBV6-5
CDR3 length: 14
CDR3 DNA: TGTGCCAGCAGGCGGACAGGATTGAACACTGAAGCTTTCTTT
CDR3 protein: CASRRTGLNTEAFF

J gene: TRBJ2-7
clone size: -
D gene: TRBD2
V gene: TRBV6-5
CDR3 length: 15
CDR3 DNA: TGTGCCAGCAGAGTAGCGGGGGGGAGCTCCTACGAGCAGTACTTC
CDR3 protein: CASRVAGGSSYEQYF

J gene: TRBJ2-2
clone size: -
D gene: TRBD2
V gene: TRBV5-4
CDR3 length: 16
CDR3 DNA: TGTGCCAGCAGTACCGGGACTAGCCAGATCACCGGGGAGCTGTTTTTT
CDR3 protein: CASSTGTSQITGELFF

J gene: TRBJ1-2
clone size: -
D gene: -
V gene: TRBV5-4
CDR3 length: 15
CDR3 DNA: TGTGCCAGCAGCTTACCGGGACAACCAACCTATGGCTACACCTTC
CDR3 protein: CASSLPGQPTYGYTF

J gene: TRBJ1-2
clone size: -
D gene: -
V gene: TRBV27
CDR3 length: 14
CDR3 DNA: TGTGCCAGCAGTCGGCAGGGAAATGACTATGGCTACACCTTC
CDR3 protein: CASSRQGNDYGYTF

J gene: TRBJ1-1
clone size: -
D gene: -
V gene: TRBV10-3
CDR3 length: 14
CDR3 DNA: TGTGCCATCAGTGGTTCTACAGATTACACTGAAGCTTTCTTT
CDR3 protein: CAISGSTDYTEAFF

J gene: TRBJ1-4
clone size: -
D gene: -
V gene: TRBV10-3
CDR3 length: 12
CDR3 DNA: TGTGCCATCAGGGGCCCAGGCCACGGACTGTTTTTT
CDR3 protein: CAIRGPGHGLFF

J gene: TRBJ2-1
clone size: few
D gene: -
V gene: TRBV6-5
CDR3 length: 15
CDR3 DNA: TGTGCCAGCAGCTCAGACTGGAAATCCTACAATGAGCAGTTCTTC
CDR3 protein: CASSSDWKSYNEQFF

J gene: TRBJ2-3
clone size: -
D gene: -
V gene: TRBV12-5
CDR3 length: 16
CDR3 DNA: TGTGCTAGTGGTCCGCGACAGGACCTTTACACAGATACGCAGTATTTT
CDR3 protein: CASGPRQDLYTDTQYF

J gene: TRBJ1-2
clone size: -
D gene: TRBD1
V gene: TRBV6-5
CDR3 length: 16
CDR3 DNA: TGTGCCAGCAGTTCCATCCCCGGGACAGCCGCCCTTGGCTACACCTTC
CDR3 protein: CASSSIPGTAALGYTF

J gene: TRBJ1-4
clone size: -
D gene: TRBD1
V gene: TRBV18
CDR3 length: 15
CDR3 DNA: TGTGCCAGCTCCCCCGACAGGGGCGGTTTGGAAAAACTGTTTTTT
CDR3 protein: CASSPDRGGLEKLFF

J gene: TRBJ2-7
clone size: once
D gene: TRBD1
V gene: TRBV29-1
CDR3 length: 14
CDR3 DNA: TGCAGCGTTGAAGGGACAGGGGGGGGAGACGAGCAGTACTTC
CDR3 protein: CSVEGTGGGDEQYF

J gene: TRBJ2-7
clone size: -
D gene: TRBD2
V gene: TRBV5-1
CDR3 length: 14
CDR3 DNA: TGCGCCAGCAGCTTGACGGGGGGGGCCTACGAGCAGTACTTC
CDR3 protein: CASSLTGGAYEQYF

J gene: TRBJ2-5
clone size: -
D gene: -
V gene: TRBV27
CDR3 length: 14
CDR3 DNA: TGTGCCAGCAGGCTAGCCCTAGCACAAGAGACCCAGTACTTC
CDR3 protein: CASRLALAQETQYF

J gene: TRBJ1-2
clone size: -
D gene: -
V gene: TRBV29-1
CDR3 length: 11
CDR3 DNA: TGCAGCGTTGATCCGCGGGCCGGGGAGCCCTTC
CDR3 protein: CSVDPRAGEPF

J gene: TRBJ1-2
clone size: -
D gene: TRBD1
V gene: TRBV29-1
CDR3 length: 13
CDR3 DNA: TGCAGCGTTGAGGGACAGGGGGGTGATGGCTACACCTTC
CDR3 protein: CSVEGQGGDGYTF

J gene: TRBJ1-4
clone size: few
D gene: TRBD1
V gene: TRBV6-6
CDR3 length: 13
CDR3 DNA: TGTGCCAGCAGTAGGACAGGGGAGGAAAAACTGTTTTTT
CDR3 protein: CASSRTGEEKLFF

J gene: TRBJ2-1
clone size: -
D gene: -
V gene: TRBV13
CDR3 length: 14
CDR3 DNA: TGTGCCAGCAGCTTAGTAACTGCAGGGAAGGAGCAGTTCTTC
CDR3 protein: CASSLVTAGKEQFF

J gene: TRBJ1-1
clone size: few
D gene: TRBD1
V gene: TRBV5-6
CDR3 length: 14
CDR3 DNA: TGTGCCAGCAGCTTGGATGGGCAGGGGGCGTCAGCTTTCTTT
CDR3 protein: CASSLDGQGASAFF

J gene: TRBJ2-7
clone size: -
D gene: -
V gene: TRBV5-1
CDR3 length: 16
CDR3 DNA: TGCGCCAGCAGCTTGTCGGGCGGGGCCAGCTCCTACGAGCAGTACTTC
CDR3 protein: CASSLSGGASSYEQYF

J gene: TRBJ2-2
clone size: -
D gene: -
V gene: TRBV7-9
CDR3 length: 17
CDR3 DNA: TGTGCCAGCAGCTTAGCGGAGGAGTTCGCGAACACCGGGGAGCTGTTTTTT
CDR3 protein: CASSLAEEFANTGELFF

J gene: TRBJ2-3
clone size: -
D gene: -
V gene: TRBV2
CDR3 length: 13
CDR3 DNA: TGTGCCAGCAAAATTGCGGAGGTAGATACGCAGTATTTT
CDR3 protein: CASKIAEVDTQYF